A single sample gave rise to the 2 T cell receptor beta chains below, sequenced in a study of T-cell reconstitution after alpha-beta-depleted transplantation in children (dated by TCRdb to about 2016). This specimen's treatment or condition label, per the study, means: allogeneic hematopoietic cell transplantation with graft depleted of TCRalphabeta T cells and CD19 B cells. To prepare the library, PCR was applied. Instrument on record: Illumina HiSeq 2500. TCR library preparation used molecular barcoding, with unique molecular identifiers applied to normalize quantification of the TCRbeta repertoire. TCRdb reprocessed the public reads (quality trimming at Q25 with fastp, clone calling with MiXCR) and kept in-frame beta chains. Every entry covers one CDR3 protein and lists the most common genes and DNA from its rows. Present in this sample are roughly 400,000 distinct CDR3 sequences, about 40% of which were seen just once. The ten largest clones represent 27% of the sample.

Specimen: PBMCs, collected before TCRalphabeta/CD19-depleted stem cell transplant. Every receptor here comes from a girl aged 2-10 years with aplastic anemia, due to receive a stem cell transplant.

This clonotype turned up a few times. The J gene is TRBJ1-5, the V gene TRBV20-1; no firm D call. CDR1 and CDR2 (germline): DFQATT, SNEGSKA (reference sequence). Trimming took 5 bases from V and 3 from J, leaving 11 bases between them. This CDR3 has 13 amino acids. Written as DNA, the CDR3 is TGCAGTGCTTATTCGGATTTCAATCAGCCCCAGCATTTT. Protein: CSAYSDFNQPQHF.

This clonotype was counted ten times or more. The gene calls are TRBV5-1 and TRBJ1-1; tentative D call: TRBD1 (5 bases). There are 14 residues in the CDR3. V was shortened by 4 bases and J by 3 bases, with 13 bases between the two germline ends. Germline V gene data show CDR1 as SGHRS and CDR2 as YFSETQ. The DNA of the CDR3 is TGCGCCAGCAGCCTCGCAGGGAGTGACACTGAAGCTTTCTTT. This translates into CASSLAGSDTEAFF.